Sequencing of this TCR beta chain was carried out in a study of T cells in Graves' hyperthyroidism and ophthalmopathy. The CDR3 spans 15 residues. V lost 6 bases, J lost 0 bases, and 6 bases stayed unmatched. Amplified regions were TCR beta CDR3 sequences from RNA transcripts. Carried out on the TCR CDR3, a first-round RT-PCR used the HTBI primer set. TCRdb reprocessed the multiplex PCR reads with MiXCR, giving one entry per CDR3 protein. The table includes a few hundred thousand distinct CDR3 sequences, about 45% detected once. The chain links TRBV12-3 or TRBV12-4 to TRBJ2-7, with TRBD1 identical over 9 bases. The sequencing sample was made of peripheral blood or thyroid tissue (not recorded which). This sequence was found in an adult woman with Graves' disease, either hyperthyroidism or ophthalmopathy (not recorded which). CDR3: CASSLMGQGSYEQYF. In DNA form, the CDR3 reads TGTGCCAGCAGCTTAATGGGACAGGGCTCCTACGAGCAGTACTTC.